The sequence of this T cell receptor beta chain was determined in a study of cytomegalovirus exposure and HLA in healthy donors. The PCR employed 60 Vbeta primers together with 13 Jbeta primers. Method: immunoSEQ multiplex PCR; TCRdb's copy keeps in-frame clones and lacks some. The sample consists of about 160,000 clones, 65% to 85% of them appearing once. A word on this clone: As yet, its antigen is unknown.

The CDR3 sequence is 14 residues long. V lost 1 base and J 6 bases, leaving 11 bases between the germline ends. Germline assignment: CDR1 SGHTA and CDR2 FQGTGA. Findings of the study overall: With later analysis, a missense DCLRE1C variant became linked to TCR beta V- and J-gene trimming. Later analysis indicated greater clonal expansion among HLA-associated TCR beta chains than among equally common other chains.

The TCR was taken from a male donor in good health and CMV-seropositive. The chain uses TRBV7-3 and TRBJ2-3; D perhaps matches TRBD2 (6 bases). Source material: PBMCs. Written as DNA, the CDR3 is TGTGCCAGCAGCTTAATTGGCGGAGGGGATACGCAGTATTTT. As protein: CASSLIGGGDTQYF.